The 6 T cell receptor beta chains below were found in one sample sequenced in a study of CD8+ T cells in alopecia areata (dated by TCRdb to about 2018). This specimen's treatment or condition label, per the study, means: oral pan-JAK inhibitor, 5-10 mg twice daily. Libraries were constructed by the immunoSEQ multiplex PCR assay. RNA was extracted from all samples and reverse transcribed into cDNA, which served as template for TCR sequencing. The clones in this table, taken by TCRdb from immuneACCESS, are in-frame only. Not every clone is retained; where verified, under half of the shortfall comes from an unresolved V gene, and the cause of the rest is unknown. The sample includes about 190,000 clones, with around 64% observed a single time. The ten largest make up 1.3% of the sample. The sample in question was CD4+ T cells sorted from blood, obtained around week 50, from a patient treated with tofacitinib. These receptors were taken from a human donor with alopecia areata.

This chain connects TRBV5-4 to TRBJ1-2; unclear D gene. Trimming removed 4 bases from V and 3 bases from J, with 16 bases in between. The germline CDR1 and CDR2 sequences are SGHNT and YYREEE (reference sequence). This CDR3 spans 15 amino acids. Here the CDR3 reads CASSPTLSGDYGYTF. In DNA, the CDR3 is TGTGCCAGCAGCCCTACCCTTAGCGGGGACTATGGCTACACCTTC.

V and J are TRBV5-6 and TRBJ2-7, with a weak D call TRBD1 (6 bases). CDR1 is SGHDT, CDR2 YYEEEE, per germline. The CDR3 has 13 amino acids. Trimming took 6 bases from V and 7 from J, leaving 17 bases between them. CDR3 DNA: TGTGCCAGCAAAACCACAGGGTCGGGGGAGCAGTACTTC. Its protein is CASKTTGSGEQYF.

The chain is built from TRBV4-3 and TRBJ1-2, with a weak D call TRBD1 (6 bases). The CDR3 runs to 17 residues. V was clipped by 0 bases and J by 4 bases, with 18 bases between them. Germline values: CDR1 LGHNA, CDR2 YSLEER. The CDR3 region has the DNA TGCGCCAGCAGCCAAGATATAGGGGCAGGGGACGGCTATGGCTACACCTTC. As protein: CASSQDIGAGDGYGYTF.

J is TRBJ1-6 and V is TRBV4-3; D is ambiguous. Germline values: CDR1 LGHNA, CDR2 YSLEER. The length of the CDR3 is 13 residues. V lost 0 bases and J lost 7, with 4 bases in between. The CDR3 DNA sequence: TGCGCCAGCAGCCAAGAAGCGAATTCACCCCTCCACTTT. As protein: CASSQEANSPLHF.

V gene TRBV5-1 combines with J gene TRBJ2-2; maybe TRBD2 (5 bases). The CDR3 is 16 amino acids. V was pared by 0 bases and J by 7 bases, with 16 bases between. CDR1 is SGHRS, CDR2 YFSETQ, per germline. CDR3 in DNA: TGCGCCAGCAGCTTGGTCCAGGACGTAAGCGGCGGGGAGCTGTTTTTT. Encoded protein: CASSLVQDVSGGELFF.

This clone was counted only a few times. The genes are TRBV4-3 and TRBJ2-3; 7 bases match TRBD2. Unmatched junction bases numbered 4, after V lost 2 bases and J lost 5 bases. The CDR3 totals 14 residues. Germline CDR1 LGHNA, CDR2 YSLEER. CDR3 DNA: TGCGCCAGCAGCCAAAGAGGCGGGGGAGATACGCAGTATTTT. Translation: CASSQRGGGDTQYF.